The entry below gives a single T cell receptor beta chain sequence along with its context. Measured with immunoSEQ multiplex PCR; TCRdb has only the in-frame clones, and not every one. In the table there are around 100,000 clones, around nine tenths of which are singletons. Germline V gives CDR1 LGHNA, CDR2 YNFKEQ. This CDR3 has 14 residues. V was clipped by 4 bases and J by 7 bases; unmatched bases: 5. The data were obtained in a study of T cells after somatic rescue of genetic block. V and J are TRBV4-2 and TRBJ2-1, with 9 bases fitting TRBD2. The sequence derives from a woman aged 18 to 35. What was sequenced was peripheral blood mononuclear cells (PBMCs). CDR3 coding DNA: TGTGCCAGCAGCCGGGGCGGGGGGGCGAATGAGCAGTTCTTC. Its protein is CASSRGGGANEQFF.